This TCR beta chain was profiled in a study of blood T cell repertoires in COVID-19. Per the original methods: Amplification with reference gene primers provided the estimates of nucleated cell counts. This table comes from immunoSEQ multiplex PCR, and its TCRdb copy is limited to in-frame clones, with some not included. The V and J calls and the clone size are those of that table, but D and trimming were determined from the DNA. The sample consists of 150,000 to 200,000 clones, more than 75% of them appearing once. Participant reports of clinical history set cohort assignment. Two negative PCRs, clearance, or symptom resolution characterized the recovered Cohort 3 donors. A few counts support this clone. The CDR3 sequence is 14 residues long. The germline gives CDR1 ENHRY, CDR2 SYGVKD. With V trimmed by 3 bases and J by 2 bases, 4 bases remained unmatched.

This TCR derives from a woman in her forties or fifties who had recovered from COVID-19. Material: PBMCs or T cells enriched from blood (not recorded which). V gene TRBV10-3 combines with J gene TRBJ2-7, with 7 nucleotides matching TRBD1. This CDR3 is CAISERDSTYEQYF. CDR3 nucleotides: TGTGCCATCAGTGAAAGGGACAGTACCTACGAGCAGTACTTC.